This T cell receptor (beta chain) was found in a study of CD4 T cells in relation to SARS-CoV-2 and coronaviruses. As for the study in general: Shared crossreactive spike epitopes were mapped to their HLA restriction. Findings and limits, study-wide: Crossreactive clones expanded significantly less to SARS-CoV-2 than monoreactive clones. Pre-pandemic and post-infection samples never came from the same donor.

Naive and memory CD4+ T cell DNA was deep-sequenced without culture. The data were produced by immunoSEQ multiplex PCR, yet TCRdb's version contains in-frame clones alone and is incomplete. The sample shows nearly 70,000 clones, roughly 93% of them seen only once. Remarks on this clone: The antigen remains unidentified.

V shed 0 bases and J shed 7 bases, with 8 bases lying between them. Per the germline V gene, CDR1 is SGHNT and CDR2 is YYREEE (reference sequence). The CDR3 has 13 amino acids. The unexposed donors gave CD4+ T cells in 2011-2018, prior to COVID-19. The gene calls are TRBV5-4 and TRBJ1-5; D might be TRBD1 (6 bases). The sample comprised naive CD4+ T cells from PBMCs. As for subset: naive CD4+ T cells isolated by negative enrichment. This clonotype originated in a human donor in good health. CDR3 protein: CASSLGGGQPQHF. The CDR3 nucleotides read TGTGCCAGCAGCTTGGGAGGGGGGCAGCCCCAGCATTTT.